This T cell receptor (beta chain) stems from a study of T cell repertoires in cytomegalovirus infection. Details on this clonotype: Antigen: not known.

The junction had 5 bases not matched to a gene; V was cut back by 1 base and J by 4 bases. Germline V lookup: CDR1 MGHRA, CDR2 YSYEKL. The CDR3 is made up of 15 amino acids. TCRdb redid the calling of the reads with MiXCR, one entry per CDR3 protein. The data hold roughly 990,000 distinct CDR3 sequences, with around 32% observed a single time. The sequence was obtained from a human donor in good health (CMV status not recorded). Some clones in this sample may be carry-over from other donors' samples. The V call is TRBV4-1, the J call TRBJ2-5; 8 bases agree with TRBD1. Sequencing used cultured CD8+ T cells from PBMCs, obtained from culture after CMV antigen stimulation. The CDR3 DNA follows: TGCGCCAGCAGCCAAGTTAGCGGACAGGGAGAGACCCAGTACTTC. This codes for CASSQVSGQGETQYF.